The 19 T cell receptor beta chains listed next were all sequenced from one sample in a study of T cell repertoires in cytomegalovirus infection. Which antigens these TCRs recognize remains unknown. MiXCR was run by TCRdb on the reads, yielding one entry per CDR3 protein. The table includes some 940,000 distinct CDR3 sequences, 31% detected once. Sample: cultured CD8+ T cells from PBMCs, taken from culture after CMV antigen stimulation. The receptors stem from a human donor in good health (CMV status not recorded). Some clones in this sample may be carry-over from other donors' samples.

The DNA for the CDR3 is TGTGCCAGCAGCCTTTCCCGGGACAGGGCTGACTACGAGCAGTACTTC. Its protein is CASSLSRDRADYEQYF. The rearrangement uses TRBV7-6 and TRBJ2-7, with 9 bases identical to TRBD1. V lost 5 bases and J lost 3; bases outside the gene matches: 11. CDR3 length equals 16 residues. In germline, CDR1 is SGHVS, CDR2 FNYEAQ. Complete variable domain (other parts from reference TRBV7-6 and TRBJ2-7): GAGVSQSPRYKVTKRGQDVALRCDPISGHVSLYWYRQALGQGPEFLTYFNYEAQQDKSGLPNDRFSAERPEGSISTLTIQRTEQRDSAMYRCASSLSRDRADYEQYFGPGTRLTVT.

This clonotype was counted only a few times. CDR3 bases: TGTGCCAGTAGTATAGATCTCAGTGGTAATCAGCCCCAGCATTTT. This codes for CASSIDLSGNQPQHF. This chain joins TRBV19 and TRBJ1-5; D is ambiguous. CDR1 and CDR2 from the germline V gene are LNHDA and SQIVND (reference sequence). CDR3 length equals 15 residues. The V gene lost 0 bases and the J gene lost 4 bases, with 10 bases spanning the gap.

This clonotype was seen a few times. The chain has TRBV6-1 and TRBJ1-1, with D possibly matching TRBD1 (5 bases). The ends were cut back, 5 bases at V and 1 base at J, with 14 bases in the middle. Germline V gives CDR1 MNHNS, CDR2 SASEGT. The CDR3 runs to 15 residues. The CDR3, as DNA: TGTGCCAGCAGTCCGCTTGGGGGAACGAACACTGAAGCTTTCTTT. This encodes CASSPLGGTNTEAFF.

This clonotype was seen only a few times. The rearrangement links TRBV7-6 to TRBJ1-2; no clear D. The CDR3 loop spans 15 amino acids. Germline V gene data show CDR1 as SGHVS and CDR2 as FNYEAQ. Deletions cut 5 bases from V and 6 bases from J, with 19 bases between. The chain's CDR3 is CASSLRGGLANGYTF. The CDR3, as DNA: TGTGCCAGCAGCCTACGGGGAGGGTTGGCCAATGGCTACACCTTC.

This rearrangement joins TRBV15 to TRBJ1-2; 9 bases line up with TRBD1. Per the germline V gene, CDR1 is LNHNV and CDR2 is YYDKDF (reference sequence). The CDR3 runs 12 residues. Trimming cost V 5 bases and J 14 bases; bases outside gene matches: 9. The CDR3 nucleotides are TGTGCCACCAGCTATACAGGGGGCTTTTATACCTTC. Protein: CATSYTGGFYTF.

Turning to this clonotype: At one boundary the junction diverges from the germline segment, which might be a read error. The chain employs TRBV4-1 and TRBJ2-1, with D unclear. The CDR3 is made up of 13 amino acids. Germline V gene lookup returns CDR1 MGHRA and CDR2 YSYEKL. The CDR3 sequence: CTSSHNELDEQFF. Written as DNA, the CDR3 is TGCACCAGCAGCCACAATGAGCTCGATGAGCAGTTCTTC.

This clonotype showed up just a few times. The rearrangement uses TRBV6-5 and TRBJ2-2; no clear D gene. Germline-derived CDR1 and CDR2 are MNHEY and SVGAGI. This CDR3 contains 12 residues. Trimming took 11 bases from V and 2 from J, leaving 9 bases between them. The CDR3 reads CAAYRNTGELFF. The CDR3 DNA reads TGTGCCGCCTACAGAAACACCGGGGAGCTGTTTTTT.

The rearrangement links TRBV29-1 to TRBJ1-2; D not resolved. The CDR3 spans 12 residues. Looked up from germline, CDR1 is SQVTM and CDR2 is ANQGSEA. Trimming cost V 7 bases and J 3 bases, with 12 bases left between them. CDR3 protein: CSAKGSDYGYTF. The CDR3 DNA follows: TGCAGCGCCAAAGGATCTGACTATGGCTACACCTTC.

Only a few counts were recorded for this clonotype. This chain connects TRBV7-2 to TRBJ2-1, with D perhaps TRBD2 (5 bases). V lost 4 bases and J lost 6, with 16 bases in between. In germline, CDR1 is SGHTA, CDR2 FQGNSA. The CDR3 totals 15 residues. CDR3 sequence (DNA): TGTGCCAGCAGCTCCGGTACGAGGGTGAGCAATGAGCAGTTCTTC. Translation: CASSSGTRVSNEQFF.

The rearrangement joins TRBV6-4 to TRBJ1-1, with 7 bases identical to TRBD1. Germline V gene sequence: CDR1 MRHNA, CDR2 SNTAGT. Germline trimming cut 5 bases from V and 3 bases from J; bases unmatched to any gene: 6. This CDR3 comprises 14 residues. Here the CDR3 DNA reads TGTGCCAGCAGTCGACAGGGATCCGACACTGAAGCTTTCTTT. It translates to CASSRQGSDTEAFF.

This clonotype was observed once. V gene TRBV10-3 combines with J gene TRBJ2-7, with 11 bases identical to TRBD1. CDR3 size: 17 residues. V lost 9 bases to trimming and J lost 0 bases; unmatched junction nucleotides: 13. CDR1 is ENHRY, CDR2 SYGVKD, per germline. CDR3 DNA sequence: TGTGCCATACTCCGGACAGGGGGCGGTAAGGTCTCCTACGAGCAGTACTTC. Its protein is CAILRTGGGKVSYEQYF.

Many counts were recorded for this clonotype. The CDR3 DNA sequence: TGTGCCAGCAGCTTATCCCCTAGCCGGACAAAAGATACGCAGTATTTT. Translating gives CASSLSPSRTKDTQYF. The genes are TRBV7-9 and TRBJ2-3, with D perhaps given as TRBD1 or TRBD2 (5 bases each). The V and J ends lost 2 bases and 5 bases respectively, with 17 bases between them. Germline CDR1 reads SEHNR; CDR2 reads FQNEAQ (reference sequence). This CDR3 region has 16 residues.

This clonotype was seen only a few times. The chain links TRBV4-1 to TRBJ2-7; TRBD1 might be the D (5 bases). CDR3 length: 15 amino acids. Germline loops: CDR1 MGHRA, CDR2 YSYEKL. V was pared by 0 bases and J by 4 bases, with 13 bases between. The CDR3 region is CASSQDDSPGYEQYF. CDR3 sequence (DNA): TGCGCCAGCAGCCAAGACGACAGCCCTGGGTACGAGCAGTACTTC.

This chain links TRBV5-6 with TRBJ2-7, with D tentatively TRBD1 (6 bases). Germline CDR1 SGHDT, CDR2 YYEEEE. CDR3 length: 16 residues. Trimming took 4 bases from V and 5 from J, leaving 22 bases between them. CDR3 amino acids: CASSRVARNRAHEQYF. In DNA form, the CDR3 reads TGTGCCAGCAGCCGGGTCGCAAGGAACAGGGCCCACGAGCAGTACTTC.

This rearrangement joins TRBV4-3 to TRBJ1-4; D is undetermined. Germline V gives CDR1 LGHNA, CDR2 YSLEER. V was clipped by 5 bases and J by 8 bases, with 15 bases between them. CDR3 length: 14 amino acids. CDR3 amino acids: CASSARPLGEKLFF. Here the CDR3 DNA reads TGCGCCAGCAGCGCTCGGCCCTTGGGGGAAAAACTGTTTTTT.

The chain joins TRBV5-8 to TRBJ2-1, with TRBD1 matching 9 bases. The CDR3 sequence is 15 residues long. From germline, CDR1 is SGHTS and CDR2 YDEGEE. Trimming at V came to 1 base and at J to 8 bases, leaving 7 bases not matched to a gene. CDR3 sequence: CASSLRTGARHEQFF. In DNA, the CDR3 is TGTGCCAGCAGCTTGAGGACAGGGGCCCGACATGAGCAGTTCTTC.

This clonotype was recorded at least ten times. The chain uses TRBV5-4 and TRBJ2-4, with D hard to call. Trimming pared 7 bases from V and 5 bases from J, leaving 10 bases between. There are 12 residues in the CDR3. CDR1 and CDR2 (germline): SGHNT, YYREEE (reference sequence). The CDR3 DNA follows: TGTGCCAGCGGGCCCCCGGAAAACATTCAGTACTTC. Protein: CASGPPENIQYF. Complete variable domain (other parts from reference TRBV5-4 and TRBJ2-4): ETGVTQSPTHLIKTRGQQVTLRCSSQSGHNTVSWYQQALGQGPQFIFQYYREEENGRGNFPPRFSGLQFPNYSSELNVNALELDDSALYLCASGPPENIQYFGAGTRLSVL.

The chain uses TRBV6-8 and TRBJ1-4, with TRBD1 as a possible D gene (5 bases). Deletions cut 1 base from V and 5 bases from J, with 14 bases between. The germline V gene encodes CDR1 MNHGY and CDR2 SAAAGT. The CDR3 spans 16 residues. CDR3 residues: CASSYWQGPPNEKLFF. The CDR3 bases are TGTGCCAGCAGTTACTGGCAGGGACCCCCAAATGAAAAACTGTTTTTT.

V is TRBV7-9 and J is TRBJ2-7; 14 bases fit TRBD2. The germline gives CDR1 SEHNR, CDR2 FQNEAQ (reference sequence). Germline trimming cut 5 bases from V and 7 bases from J; bases unmatched to any gene: 7. CDR3 length: 15 amino acids. CDR3 sequence: CASSPGTSGGREQYV. DNA for the CDR3: TGTGCCAGCAGCCCCGGGACTAGCGGGGGTCGGGAGCAGTACGTC.